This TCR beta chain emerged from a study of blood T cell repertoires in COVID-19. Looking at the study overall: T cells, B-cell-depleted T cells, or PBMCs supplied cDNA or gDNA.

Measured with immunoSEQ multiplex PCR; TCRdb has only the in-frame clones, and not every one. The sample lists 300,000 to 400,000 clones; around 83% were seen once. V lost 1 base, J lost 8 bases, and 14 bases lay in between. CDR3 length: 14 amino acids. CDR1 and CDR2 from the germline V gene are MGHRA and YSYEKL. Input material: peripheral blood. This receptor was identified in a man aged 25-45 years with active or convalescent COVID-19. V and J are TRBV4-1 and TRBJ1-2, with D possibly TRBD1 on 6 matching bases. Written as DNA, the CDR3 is TGCGCCAGCAGCCAAGCTGAGGGGGAGCAAGGCTACACCTTC. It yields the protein CASSQAEGEQGYTF.